The 30 T cell receptor beta chains listed next were all sequenced from one sample in a study of OX40 agonist ivuxolimab in advanced cancers. Data came from immunoSEQ multiplex PCR; TCRdb stores just in-frame clones and leaves some out. The repertoire includes about 68,000 clones, roughly 84% of them detected once, and about 0.66% sits in the top ten. The input for sequencing was CD4+ or CD8+ T cells sorted from blood, taken in a trial of the OX40 agonist ivuxolimab. These receptor sequences come from an adult with an advanced solid tumor such as melanoma, head and neck, liver or kidney cancer.

For this clone: The junction and the germline gene differ at one end; a read error may be behind it. The chain has TRBV7-9 and TRBJ1-3; D gene uncertain. The germline V gene encodes CDR1 SEHNR and CDR2 FQNEAQ (reference sequence). The CDR3 runs 12 residues. This CDR3 reads CASRLGGNTIYF. In DNA, the CDR3 is TGTGCCAGCAGATTAGGAGGAAACACCATATATTTT. The whole variable domain, remainder taken from reference TRBV7-9 and TRBJ1-3, is DTGVSQNPRHKITKRGQNVTFRCDPISEHNRLYWYRQTLGQGPEFLTYFQNEAQLEKSRLLSDRFSAERPKGSFSTLEIQRTEQGDSAMYLCASRLGGNTIYFGEGSWLTVV.

This clone has only a few counts. J is TRBJ1-1 and V is TRBV6-5; D is unresolved. Germline loops: CDR1 MNHEY, CDR2 SVGAGI. Between the trimmed V and J ends, which lost 0 bases and 7 bases, there was a span of 15 bases. The CDR3 consists of 15 residues. The CDR3: CASSYSILWAGEAFF. CDR3 nucleotide sequence: TGTGCCAGCAGTTACTCGATTCTTTGGGCAGGTGAAGCTTTCTTT.

This clone is a singleton in its sample. The rearrangement joins TRBV7-2 to TRBJ1-6; D is perhaps TRBD1 (6 bases). Deletions cut 5 bases from V and 13 bases from J, with 21 bases between. CDR3 length: 15 residues. Looked up from germline, CDR1 is SGHTA and CDR2 is FQGNSA. CDR3 coding DNA: TGTGCCAGCAGCAGGACAGTCGGAGTGGGATTCCCCCTCCACTTT. Residues: CASSRTVGVGFPLHF.

This clone was counted between two and nine times. The gene calls are TRBV19 and TRBJ2-5; D is ambiguous. This CDR3 comprises 13 residues. From germline, CDR1 is LNHDA and CDR2 SQIVND (reference sequence). The ends were cut back, 4 bases at V and 4 bases at J, with 10 bases in the middle. DNA of the CDR3: TGTGCCAGTAGTAGGGCCCCGGCAGAGACCCAGTACTTC. Residues: CASSRAPAETQYF.

This clone was counted a few times. This CDR3 is also generated by other DNA sequences in the sample. The V gene is TRBV6-5, the J gene TRBJ1-3; 7 bases align to TRBD1. Germline CDR1 reads MNHEY; CDR2 reads SVGAGI. CDR3 length equals 14 residues. Germline trimming cut 6 bases from V and 4 bases from J; bases unmatched to any gene: 6. The CDR3 here is CASSLTGVGNTIYF. CDR3 nucleotide sequence: TGTGCCAGCAGCCTAACAGGGGTAGGAAACACCATATATTTT.

The rearrangement uses TRBV5-8 and TRBJ1-2; 8 positions match TRBD1. Per the germline V gene, CDR1 is SGHTS and CDR2 is YDEGEE. This CDR3 is 16 amino acids long. The V gene end was trimmed by 4 bases and the J gene end by 5 bases; junction bases not matched to a gene: 13. CDR3 bases: TGTGCCAGCAGCCCCAGTGGGCAGGGGGCATTGTATGGCTACACCTTC. This codes for CASSPSGQGALYGYTF. The full variable domain, completed using reference TRBV5-8 and TRBJ1-2, is EAGVTQSPTHLIKTRGQQATLRCSPISGHTSVYWYQQALGLGLQFLLWYDEGEERNRGNFPPRFSGRQFPNYSSELNVNALELEDSALYLCASSPSGQGALYGYTFGSGTRLTVV.

The chain links TRBV18 to TRBJ1-5; perhaps TRBD1 as D (5 bases). The CDR3 length is 15 residues. In germline, CDR1 is KGHSH, CDR2 LQKENI. Trimming stripped 1 base from V and 5 bases from J, with 12 bases between. As DNA, the CDR3 is TGTGCCAGCTCACCACAGGGGAGGGGCGATCAGCCCCAGCATTTT. Translating it yields CASSPQGRGDQPQHF.

The chain is built from TRBV5-1 and TRBJ1-2; 10 bases match TRBD1. The CDR3 extends over 17 amino acids. J was trimmed by 5 bases and V by 4 bases; bases with no gene match: 14. The V gene's germline CDR1 is SGHRS and CDR2 YFSETQ. DNA of the CDR3: TGCGCCAGCAGCAAGCGGAGCCGGGACAGGGGAAGTTATGGCTACACCTTC. It codes for CASSKRSRDRGSYGYTF.

The V call is TRBV11-2, the J call TRBJ1-3, with D unresolved. CDR3 length: 15 residues. Germline CDR1 is SGHAT and CDR2 is FQNNGV. Between the trimmed V and J ends, which lost 5 bases and 0 bases, there was a span of 11 bases. The chain's CDR3 is CASSPRDYSGNTIYF. CDR3 coding DNA: TGTGCCAGCAGCCCCCGGGATTACTCTGGAAACACCATATATTTT.

The rearrangement joins TRBV27 to TRBJ1-2; D might be TRBD1 (5 bases). V lost 6 bases to trimming and J lost 7 bases, with 18 bases between them. The CDR3 contains 14 residues. Per germline, CDR1 MNHEY and CDR2 SMNVEV (reference sequence). In DNA form, the CDR3 reads TGTGCCAGCAGCCGTTCAGGGAATAGTCTTGGCTACACCTTC. Encoded protein: CASSRSGNSLGYTF.

This clone was seen just once. The chain carries TRBV4-3 and TRBJ2-2; 8 nucleotides align to TRBD2. CDR1 is LGHNA and CDR2 is YSLEER in the germline V gene. The CDR3 length is 15 residues. V shed 4 bases, J shed 6 bases, and the junction held 7 bases outside the gene matches. The CDR3 spells CASSPSGGGAGELFF. CDR3 nucleotides: TGCGCCAGCAGCCCATCGGGGGGGGGAGCCGGGGAGCTGTTTTTT.

V is TRBV6-1 and J is TRBJ1-6; maybe TRBD1 (5 bases). Germline V gives CDR1 MNHNS, CDR2 SASEGT. The CDR3 is 15 amino acids. V dropped 1 base and J dropped 6 bases, with 10 bases sitting between them. Written as DNA, the CDR3 is TGTGCCAGCAGTGAAGACCCAGGGTCTAATTCACCCCTCCACTTT. Its protein is CASSEDPGSNSPLHF.

V gene TRBV29-1 combines with J gene TRBJ1-2; 7 bases line up with TRBD1. The junction had 12 bases not matched to a gene; V was cut back by 7 bases and J by 7 bases. Germline CDR1 is SQVTM and CDR2 is ANQGSEA. CDR3 length: 13 amino acids. CDR3 coding DNA: TGCAGCGACAGGGGATGGGCTCAAGGTGGCTACACCTTC. Translation: CSDRGWAQGGYTF. The full variable domain, in which reference TRBV29-1 and TRBJ1-2 provide the parts outside the CDR3, is SAVISQKPSRDICQRGTSLTIQCQVDSQVTMMFWYRQQPGQSLTLIATANQGSEATYESGFVIDKFPISRPNLTFSTLTVSNMSPEDSSIYLCSDRGWAQGGYTFGSGTRLTVV.

This clone has ten or more counts. The chain uses TRBV4-3 and TRBJ1-1; no reliable D call. V was pared by 3 bases and J by 12 bases, with 5 bases between. CDR3 length: 9 amino acids. Germline values: CDR1 LGHNA, CDR2 YSLEER. The chain's CDR3 is CASSQTPFF. The CDR3 nucleotides read TGCGCCAGCAGCCAGACTCCTTTCTTT.

This clone has a single count. The chain employs TRBV19 and TRBJ1-1, with D uncertain. Germline V gene sequence: CDR1 LNHDA, CDR2 SQIVND (reference sequence). Trimming left V 6 bases short and J 6 bases short, with 8 bases between. This CDR3 spans 11 amino acids. CDR3 DNA: TGTGCCAGTAGCTCTTTTCCTGAAGCTTTCTTT. Its protein is CASSSFPEAFF.

The chain combines TRBV2 with TRBJ2-2; TRBD2 might be the D (6 bases). V was cut by 6 bases and J by 2 bases, with 7 bases left in between. From germline, CDR1 is SNHLY and CDR2 FYNNEI. This CDR3 has 13 residues. Written as DNA, the CDR3 is TGTGCCAGCAGGGGGACTAACACCGGGGAGCTGTTTTTT. This encodes CASRGTNTGELFF. Combining the CDR3 with reference TRBV2 and TRBJ2-2 gives the whole variable domain EPEVTQTPSHQVTQMGQEVILRCVPISNHLYFYWYRQILGQKVEFLVSFYNNEISEKSEIFDDQFSVERPDGSNFTLKIRSTKLEDSAMYFCASRGTNTGELFFGEGSRLTVL.

The V gene is TRBV7-2, the J gene TRBJ2-1; 9 bases are shared with TRBD1. Germline V gene data show CDR1 as SGHTA and CDR2 as FQGNSA. This CDR3 contains 15 residues. J gave up 6 bases and V 1 base, and 4 bases lay outside the gene matches. The CDR3: CASSLVRDRVNEQFF. DNA for the CDR3: TGTGCCAGCAGCTTAGTTCGGGACAGGGTCAATGAGCAGTTCTTC.

This clone showed up just a few times. The V call is TRBV5-1, the J call TRBJ2-5; TRBD2 matches at 7 bases. The CDR3 has 16 amino acids. V trimming: 0 bases; J trimming: 4 bases; junction bases outside the gene matches: 9. The germline CDR1 and CDR2 sequences are SGHRS and YFSETQ. The CDR3 coding sequence is TGCGCCAGCAGCTTGGAAACCAGCGGGGAAGGAGAGACCCAGTACTTC. Amino acid sequence: CASSLETSGEGETQYF.

In this sample, this clone turned up once. The chain is built from TRBV28 and TRBJ1-6; 8 nucleotides line up with TRBD1. The CDR3 is made up of 15 amino acids. The germline CDR1 and CDR2 sequences are MDHEN and SYDVKM. V trimming: 9 bases; J trimming: 3 bases; junction bases outside the gene matches: 7. Here the CDR3 DNA reads TGTGCCAGTCAACAGGGGGGGTACTATAATTCACCCCTCCACTTT. This sequence encodes CASQQGGYYNSPLHF.

The chain links TRBV5-4 to TRBJ2-6; 10 positions agree with TRBD1. Germline loops: CDR1 SGHNT, CDR2 YYREEE (reference sequence). CDR3 length: 18 residues. Unmatched junction bases numbered 8, after V lost 5 bases and J lost 0 bases. CDR3 sequence: CASRLGQGGASGANVLTF. CDR3 DNA sequence: TGTGCCAGCAGACTTGGACAGGGGGGGGCCTCTGGGGCCAACGTCCTGACTTTC.

This clone was recorded a few times. This chain connects TRBV27 to TRBJ1-3; possible D gene TRBD1, 6 bases. The CDR3 consists of 14 residues. Germline lookup yields CDR1 MNHEY and CDR2 SMNVEV (reference sequence). The ends were cut back, 5 bases at V and 2 bases at J, with 10 bases in the middle. The CDR3 DNA follows: TGTGCCAGCAGTACACAGGGACCTGGAAACACCATATATTTT. It yields the protein CASSTQGPGNTIYF.

This chain links TRBV5-6 with TRBJ1-1; D is ambiguous. Trimming took 0 bases from V and 5 from J, leaving 11 bases between them. CDR3 length: 14 residues. CDR1 is SGHDT and CDR2 is YYEEEE in the germline V gene. CDR3 DNA: TGTGCCAGCAGCTTGGCAGGCCGGGGAACTGAAGCTTTCTTT. It yields the protein CASSLAGRGTEAFF.

V and J are TRBV7-8 and TRBJ1-2, with D possibly TRBD1 on 5 matching bases. Germline lookup yields CDR1 SGHVS and CDR2 FQNEAQ. V lost 0 bases and J 8 bases, leaving 13 bases between the germline ends. CDR3 length: 14 amino acids. CDR3 nucleotide sequence: TGTGCCAGCAGCTTAGCGGGACGGGCTACCGGCTACACCTTC. Translating gives CASSLAGRATGYTF.

The chain employs TRBV11-2 and TRBJ1-3; D gene unclear. V shed 1 base and J shed 4 bases, with 5 bases lying between them. The CDR3 extends over 13 amino acids. CDR1 is SGHAT, CDR2 FQNNGV, per germline. The CDR3 loop reads CASSLGEGNTIYF. The CDR3 coding sequence is TGTGCCAGCAGCTTAGGGGAGGGAAACACCATATATTTT.

The CDR3 DNA is TGCGCCAGCAGCTTGGGGACAGGGGACCGAGAGACCCAGTACTTC. It codes for CASSLGTGDRETQYF. The chain combines TRBV5-1 with TRBJ2-5, with 9 bases aligning to TRBD1. Germline V gene data show CDR1 as SGHRS and CDR2 as YFSETQ. Trimming at V came to 0 bases and at J to 4 bases, leaving 4 bases not matched to a gene. The CDR3 covers 15 residues.

The CDR3 DNA is TGTGCCAGTAGTGGGTCTCGAACTAGCGGGGGGGCCTGGTCCTACAATGAGCAGTTCTTC. Translation: CASSGSRTSGGAWSYNEQFF. This chain connects TRBV19 to TRBJ2-1; 13 bases match TRBD2. V lost 5 bases, J lost 1 base, and 14 bases stayed unmatched. The germline CDR1 and CDR2 sequences are LNHDA and SQIVND (reference sequence). The CDR3 runs to 20 residues.

The chain links TRBV6-5 to TRBJ1-2; D is unclear. Germline V CDR1 and CDR2: MNHEY, SVGAGI. Trimming cost V 7 bases and J 8 bases, with 14 bases left between them. There are 12 residues in the CDR3. CDR3 sequence (DNA): TGTGCCAGCACCCGGGTCCCCTCGGGCTACACCTTC. Encoded protein: CASTRVPSGYTF.

This clone was observed a handful of times. V usage is TRBV20-1 and J usage is TRBJ1-1, with 9 bases fitting TRBD1. CDR3 length: 10 amino acids. Germline V gene lookup returns CDR1 DFQATT and CDR2 SNEGSKA (reference sequence). With V trimmed by 5 bases and J by 10 bases, 2 bases remained unmatched. The CDR3, as DNA: TGCAGTGCTTGGGACAGGGTAGCTTTCTTT. This encodes CSAWDRVAFF.

The chain employs TRBV14 and TRBJ1-2, with D possibly TRBD1 on 5 matching bases. Germline assignment: CDR1 SGHDN and CDR2 FVKESK. Trimming removed 2 bases at V and 4 bases at J, with 17 bases between. CDR3 size: 16 residues. CDR3 in amino acids: CASSQRGGGSVYGYTF. The DNA of the CDR3 is TGTGCCAGCAGCCAAAGAGGTGGGGGGAGCGTCTATGGCTACACCTTC.

The chain carries TRBV19 and TRBJ1-2; tentative D call: TRBD1 (5 bases). This CDR3 is built from 13 residues. V was shortened by 6 bases and J by 4 bases, with 12 bases between the two germline ends. Germline CDR1 and CDR2: LNHDA and SQIVND (reference sequence). This CDR3 is CASSNQGLYGYTF. CDR3 DNA sequence: TGTGCCAGTAGCAATCAGGGCCTCTATGGCTACACCTTC.